Below, one T cell receptor (beta chain) is given with its context. Its antigen is not known. This specimen comes from a study of shared clonotypes between healthy human individuals. About the research overall: CD8 memory received one plate per donor, CD8 naive two, CD4 memory three and CD4 naive three. Findings and limits, study-wide: In having few donors, the study represented limited genetic and exposure-history diversity.

Repertoires were generated with immunoSEQ multiplex PCR, while TCRdb's copy carries only in-frame clones and drops some. The table records about 1.1 million clones, 70% to 80% of them present only once. In germline, CDR1 is MNHEY, CDR2 SVGAGI. V lost 6 bases and J 4 bases, leaving 12 bases between the germline ends. The CDR3 runs 13 residues. Caucasian adults living in Nashville, Tennessee, provided all samples. Researchers partitioned CD4+ cells into CD45RA+ naive and CD45RA-negative memory subsets. The chain recombines TRBV6-5 with TRBJ1-1; possible D gene TRBD1, 5 bases. Sequenced input: memory CD4+ T cells from PBMCs. The subset denotes: CD45RA-negative fraction. The TCR sequence derives from a man in his late teens or twenties in good health. Some clones in this sample may be carry-over from other donors' samples. CDR3 nucleotides: TGTGCCAGCAGGGGGGGGAAAACCACTGAAGCTTTCTTT. Protein: CASRGGKTTEAFF.